Each of the 16 T cell receptor beta chains below was sequenced from the same sample in a study of shared clonotypes between healthy human individuals. Naive CD8 cells lacked CD45RO, underwent positive selection for CCR7 and left out terminally differentiated effector memory CD45RA+ cells. The protocol was immunoSEQ multiplex PCR, while the TCRdb copy is restricted to in-frame clones and leaves out a portion. The profile covers some 2 million clones, with about 95% appearing a single time and about 1.1% taken by the ten largest. Input material: naive CD8+ T cells sorted from blood. These receptor sequences come from a man aged 18 to 35 in good health.

CDR3 loop: CASRAGGYTEAFF. In DNA form, the CDR3 reads TGTGCCAGCAGAGCAGGGGGATACACTGAAGCTTTCTTT. The chain carries TRBV27 and TRBJ1-1; TRBD1 matches 7 bases. The germline V gene encodes CDR1 MNHEY and CDR2 SMNVEV (reference sequence). Trimming cost V 6 bases and J 3 bases; bases outside gene matches: 4. The CDR3 is 13 amino acids.

The J gene is TRBJ2-1, the V gene TRBV27, with 9 bases matching TRBD2. The CDR3 runs 17 residues. Unmatched junction bases numbered 14, after V lost 3 bases and J lost 8 bases. Germline loops: CDR1 MNHEY, CDR2 SMNVEV (reference sequence). CDR3 protein: CASSFASVSGSGDEQFF. The DNA of the CDR3 is TGTGCCAGCAGTTTTGCCAGCGTTAGCGGGAGTGGGGATGAGCAGTTCTTC.

The chain uses TRBV13 and TRBJ2-3; D might be TRBD2 (5 bases). V lost 5 bases, J lost 2 bases, and 17 bases lay in between. The CDR3 length is 16 residues. Germline CDR1 is PRHDT and CDR2 is FYEKMQ (reference sequence). The chain's CDR3 is CASSAGNGADTDTQYF. CDR3 bases: TGTGCCAGCAGCGCCGGTAATGGAGCGGACACAGATACGCAGTATTTT.

V usage is TRBV7-9 and J usage is TRBJ2-7; either TRBD1 or TRBD2 may fit D (5 bases each). The CDR3 is made up of 15 amino acids. The V gene's germline CDR1 is SEHNR and CDR2 FQNEAQ (reference sequence). Trimming removed 6 bases at V and 6 bases at J, with 21 bases between. The CDR3 loop is CASRGDRDPTGEQYF. In nucleotides, the CDR3 is TGTGCCAGCAGGGGGGACCGGGACCCCACGGGCGAGCAGTACTTC.

This chain connects TRBV27 to TRBJ2-1; TRBD2 agrees at 7 bases. CDR3 length: 15 residues. V lost 2 bases and J lost 0; bases outside the gene matches: 1. Germline loops: CDR1 MNHEY, CDR2 SMNVEV (reference sequence). CDR3 DNA: TGTGCCAGCAGTTTAAGCGGGAACTCCTACAATGAGCAGTTCTTC. It translates to CASSLSGNSYNEQFF.

The V gene is TRBV9, the J gene TRBJ2-2, with 7 bases identical to TRBD1. The V gene's germline CDR1 is SGDLS and CDR2 YYNGEE. The CDR3 loop spans 15 amino acids. V lost 4 bases, J lost 2 bases, and 5 bases stayed unmatched. DNA of the CDR3: TGTGCCAGCAGCCTCGGGACAGTCAACACCGGGGAGCTGTTTTTT. Translating gives CASSLGTVNTGELFF. The full variable domain, its missing parts supplied by reference TRBV9 and TRBJ2-2, is DSGVTQTPKHLITATGQRVTLRCSPRSGDLSVYWYQQSLDQGLQFLIQYYNGEERAKGNILERFSAQQFPDLHSELNLSSLELGDSALYFCASSLGTVNTGELFFGEGSRLTVL.

The V gene is TRBV5-1, the J gene TRBJ1-1, with no clear D. The germline V gene has CDR1 SGHRS and CDR2 YFSETQ. The CDR3 contains 16 residues. The V gene lost 0 bases and the J gene lost 4 bases, with 16 bases spanning the gap. CDR3 loop: CASSLEGWGSGTEAFF. DNA of the CDR3: TGCGCCAGCAGCTTGGAGGGCTGGGGTAGTGGCACTGAAGCTTTCTTT. Variable domain in full (rest from reference TRBV5-1 and TRBJ1-1): KAGVTQTPRYLIKTRGQQVTLSCSPISGHRSVSWYQQTPGQGLQFLFEYFSETQRNKGNFPGRFSGRQFSNSRSEMNVSTLELGDSALYLCASSLEGWGSGTEAFFGQGTRLTVV.

Regarding this clone: The sample holds other DNA sequences that translate to the same CDR3. V usage is TRBV9 and J usage is TRBJ2-3; possible D gene TRBD2, 6 bases. The germline gives CDR1 SGDLS, CDR2 YYNGEE. The V end was cut by 0 bases, the J end by 3 bases, with 11 bases between. The length of the CDR3 is 15 residues. CDR3 sequence: CASSVGGGETDTQYF. CDR3 coding DNA: TGTGCCAGCAGCGTAGGGGGAGGCGAAACAGATACGCAGTATTTT.

This chain links TRBV4-1 with TRBJ1-4; 8 nucleotides line up with TRBD1. CDR3 length: 16 amino acids. Looked up from germline, CDR1 is MGHRA and CDR2 is YSYEKL. The trim removed 6 bases at V and 0 bases at J, leaving 6 bases unmatched. CDR3 DNA sequence: TGCGCCAGCAGTGCAGGGGGCGCAGCAACTAATGAAAAACTGTTTTTT. Amino acids: CASSAGGAATNEKLFF.

A note on this clone: Other DNA sequences of this sample code for an identical CDR3. The J gene is TRBJ1-5, the V gene TRBV28; no definite D call. This CDR3 has 11 residues. The ends were cut back, 5 bases at V and 4 bases at J, with 3 bases in the middle. The germline gives CDR1 MDHEN, CDR2 SYDVKM. The CDR3 sequence: CASSTNQPQHF. CDR3 nucleotides: TGTGCCAGCAGTACGAATCAGCCCCAGCATTTT.

This chain connects TRBV2 to TRBJ2-1, with D possibly being TRBD1 or TRBD2 (5 bases each). Germline V gives CDR1 SNHLY, CDR2 FYNNEI. The CDR3 extends over 15 amino acids. Trimming stripped 5 bases from V and 9 bases from J, with 20 bases between. CDR3 loop: CASSWGSSIKGEQFF. The CDR3 nucleotides are TGTGCCAGCAGTTGGGGGTCTAGCATTAAGGGTGAGCAGTTCTTC.

The chain employs TRBV6-5 and TRBJ2-2; D might be TRBD2 (6 bases). Deletions cut 2 bases from V and 7 bases from J, with 14 bases between. Per germline, CDR1 MNHEY and CDR2 SVGAGI. The CDR3 spans 15 residues. The CDR3 sequence: CASSYPPGSGGELFF. In DNA, the CDR3 is TGTGCCAGCAGTTACCCCCCAGGTAGCGGCGGGGAGCTGTTTTTT.

V is TRBV7-8 and J is TRBJ2-7, with 12 bases aligning to TRBD2. CDR1 and CDR2 (germline): SGHVS, FQNEAQ. The CDR3 length is 14 residues. Unmatched junction bases numbered 3, after V lost 6 bases and J lost 3 bases. The CDR3 region has the DNA TGTGCCAGCAGTCCGACTAGCGGGAGCTACGAGCAGTACTTC. Amino acids: CASSPTSGSYEQYF.

With regard to this clone: Other nucleotide sequences from this sample produce the same CDR3. The V gene is TRBV5-6, the J gene TRBJ2-1, with TRBD2 matching over 7 bases. Germline V gene sequence: CDR1 SGHDT, CDR2 YYEEEE. Losses at the gene ends were 2 bases for V and 0 bases for J; bases not matched to a gene: 2. CDR3 length equals 15 residues. DNA for the CDR3: TGTGCCAGCAGCTTAGGCGGGAGCTCCTACAATGAGCAGTTCTTC. Protein: CASSLGGSSYNEQFF.

V gene TRBV27 combines with J gene TRBJ2-3; D may be TRBD1 (6 bases). The germline V gene has CDR1 MNHEY and CDR2 SMNVEV (reference sequence). Trimming shortened V by 6 bases and J by 2 bases, and 12 bases separated the two germline ends. This CDR3 has 14 amino acids. The CDR3 loop is CASRQGPNTDTQYF. CDR3 nucleotide sequence: TGTGCCAGCAGACAGGGTCCGAACACAGATACGCAGTATTTT.

The chain uses TRBV28 and TRBJ1-2; 7 nucleotides line up with TRBD1. V shed 5 bases, J shed 5 bases, and the junction held 11 bases outside the gene matches. The CDR3 covers 15 residues. The germline CDR1 and CDR2 sequences are MDHEN and SYDVKM. This CDR3 reads CASSPPGQSPYGYTF. The DNA for the CDR3 is TGTGCCAGCAGTCCTCCGGGACAGTCTCCTTATGGCTACACCTTC.